A selection of T cell receptor beta chains follows, all from one sample in a study of blood T cell repertoires in COVID-19. Libraries were prepared by immunoSEQ multiplex PCR; TCRdb keeps only in-frame clonotypes and omits some of them. The data show approximately 160,000 clones, 86% seen once. Sequencing input: peripheral blood. The receptors here all came from a man in his forties or fifties with active or convalescent COVID-19. Both conserved end residues are part of each CDR3. D genes are given only for firm matches. Some rows mark clone size as missing; the rest say once, few, many or name a class of expanded clone.

abundance | j_gene | v_gene | d_gene | CDR3nt | CDR3aa
- | TRBJ1-1 | TRBV7-9 | TRBD1 | TGTGCCAGCAGCTCAGCCGGGACAGACTATGCTGAAGCTTTCTTT | CASSSAGTDYAEAFF
many | TRBJ2-4 | TRBV5-1 | TRBD1 | TGCGCCAGCAGCCCCGGGACAGAGAAAAACATTCAGTACTTC | CASSPGTEKNIQYF
- | TRBJ1-5 | TRBV10-3 | - | TGTGCCATCTCATCAGGTGATAAAAATCAGCCCCAGCATTTT | CAISSGDKNQPQHF
few | TRBJ1-4 | TRBV5-8 | TRBD1 | TGTGCCAGCAGCAGCCAGGGGGGTGATGAAAAACTGTTTTTT | CASSSQGGDEKLFF
- | TRBJ1-6 | TRBV6-6 | - | TGTGCCAGCAGTTTACAGCTTAATTCACCCCTCCACTTT | CASSLQLNSPLHF
- | TRBJ2-3 | TRBV7-7 | TRBD2 | TGTGCTAGCAGTCCGGGAGGGGGAGATACGCAGTATTTT | CASSPGGGDTQYF
few | TRBJ2-7 | TRBV4-2 | - | TGTGCCAGCAGCCAAGATATCTTAGCGAGGAGCTCCTACGAGCAGTACTTC | CASSQDILARSSYEQYF
- | TRBJ1-3 | TRBV7-9 | - | TGTGCCAGCAGCCCCGGGGGGGAAAACACCATATATTTT | CASSPGGENTIYF
- | TRBJ2-3 | TRBV2 | TRBD2 | TGTGCCAGCAGTGAAGGACGACTAGCGGGGGGCAAGACAGATACGCAGTATTTT | CASSEGRLAGGKTDTQYF
- | TRBJ1-5 | TRBV19 | - | TGTGCCACTGGGGGCAGGCAGGGTGGCAATCAGCCCCAGCATTTT | CATGGRQGGNQPQHF